The 23 T cell receptor beta chains below come from one sample, sequenced in a study of metastatic and nonmetastatic thyroid tumors. All patients were treatment-naive before thyroid surgery. Via MiXCR, TCRdb re-called the PCR reads. Here the sample spans about 31,000 clones, roughly 19% being singletons. The sequencing sample was made of blood. The receptors were sampled from a female donor with papillary thyroid cancer or a benign thyroid nodule (not recorded which). Some clones in this sample may be carry-over from other donors' samples.

This clone showed up just a few times. The gene calls are TRBV12-3 or TRBV12-4 and TRBJ1-6; TRBD1 aligns across 7 bases. This CDR3 is built from 14 residues. Trimming removed 3 bases from V and 8 bases from J; junction bases left unmatched: 4. The CDR3 bases are TGTGCCAGCAGTTTCCGCCAGGGGGATTCACCCCTCCACTTT. This gives the protein CASSFRQGDSPLHF.

V and J are TRBV2 and TRBJ2-7; 7 bases align to TRBD2. Germline V gene lookup returns CDR1 SNHLY and CDR2 FYNNEI. CDR3 length: 14 residues. Germline trimming cut 3 bases from V and 2 bases from J; bases unmatched to any gene: 4. The CDR3 spells CASSEREPTYEQYF. CDR3 in DNA: TGTGCCAGCAGTGAGCGGGAGCCGACCTACGAGCAGTACTTC.

This clone was picked up many times. This chain links TRBV5-1 with TRBJ2-7; 7 nucleotides match TRBD1. The germline V gene has CDR1 SGHRS and CDR2 YFSETQ. With V trimmed by 4 bases and J by 2 bases, 9 bases remained unmatched. The CDR3 sequence is 15 residues long. The CDR3 DNA reads TGCGCCAGCAGCACCGGACAGGAAGGGACCTACGAGCAGTACTTC. Amino acids: CASSTGQEGTYEQYF.

At least ten counts were recorded for this clone. This chain connects TRBV4-1 to TRBJ1-2, with a weak D call TRBD1 (5 bases). CDR1 MGHRA and CDR2 YSYEKL come from the germline V gene. Trimming left V 2 bases short and J 7 bases short, with 14 bases between. The CDR3 extends over 14 amino acids. CDR3 nucleotide sequence: TGCGCCAGCAGCCAACCCGGGGGGGGTAGTGGCTACACCTTC. Amino acid sequence: CASSQPGGGSGYTF.

This clone was seen repeatedly, ten times or more. The chain recombines TRBV5-1 with TRBJ2-6, with D possibly TRBD1 on 6 matching bases. The CDR3 totals 15 residues. V lost 4 bases and J 4 bases, leaving 12 bases between the germline ends. Germline V gene sequence: CDR1 SGHRS, CDR2 YFSETQ. CDR3 in amino acids: CASSRDTPGANVLTF. CDR3 DNA: TGCGCCAGCAGCCGGGACACGCCCGGGGCCAACGTCCTGACTTTC.

The chain employs TRBV3-1 and TRBJ1-1; tentative D call: TRBD1 (6 bases). Trimming shortened V by 3 bases and J by 1 base, and 9 bases separated the two germline ends. The CDR3 is 14 amino acids. CDR1 is LGHDT, CDR2 YNNKEL, per germline (reference sequence). In nucleotides, the CDR3 is TGTGCCAGCAGCCATCGACAGGCGAACACTGAAGCTTTCTTT. This gives the protein CASSHRQANTEAFF.

This clone is classed as medium-sized (0.01 to 0.1%). This chain uses TRBV6-2 or TRBV6-3 with TRBJ2-3; a possible D gene is TRBD2 (6 bases). CDR3 length: 15 residues. Germline V gives CDR1 MNHEY, CDR2 SVGEGT. Trimming cost V 3 bases and J 0 bases, with 10 bases left between them. CDR3 protein: CASSYTGTSTDTQYF. In DNA form, the CDR3 reads TGTGCCAGCAGTTATACCGGGACTAGCACAGATACGCAGTATTTT.

This clone is judged medium-sized. The CDR3 region is CASSEAGQGPSGYTF. The CDR3 nucleotides read TGCGCCAGCAGTGAGGCGGGACAGGGGCCCTCTGGCTACACCTTC. This chain connects TRBV10-1 to TRBJ1-2, with 10 bases identical to TRBD1. The ends lost 2 bases at V and 7 bases at J; junction bases unmatched: 7. The CDR3 sequence is 15 residues long. Germline CDR1 is WNHNN and CDR2 is SYGVQD (reference sequence).

The table lists this clone with many counts. The chain combines TRBV6-1 with TRBJ2-5, with D possibly being TRBD2 (7 bases). V lost 6 bases and J 4 bases, leaving 18 bases between the germline ends. Germline lookup yields CDR1 MNHNS and CDR2 SASEGT. The CDR3 loop spans 15 amino acids. CDR3 in amino acids: CASRPVRGGGETQYF. The DNA for the CDR3 is TGTGCCAGCAGACCAGTCAGGGGAGGGGGAGAGACCCAGTACTTC.

This chain uses TRBV11-2 with TRBJ2-2, with 8 bases that match TRBD2. Germline V gene sequence: CDR1 SGHAT, CDR2 FQNNGV. The CDR3 has 16 amino acids. V gave up 5 bases and J gave up 4 bases; unmatched junction bases: 9. CDR3 nucleotides: TGTGCCAGCAGCCCCCACCGGGAGGGACGCACCGGGGAGCTGTTTTTT. Protein sequence: CASSPHREGRTGELFF.

This sequence joins TRBV5-1 and TRBJ2-2, with D perhaps TRBD1 (8 bases). Germline V gene data show CDR1 as SGHRS and CDR2 as YFSETQ. The V gene lost 3 bases and the J gene lost 6 bases, with 27 bases spanning the gap. The length of the CDR3 is 19 residues. The CDR3 sequence is CASSSTSQGASGTAGELFF. The CDR3 DNA reads as TGCGCCAGCAGCTCAACCTCCCAGGGGGCTAGCGGTACGGCCGGGGAGCTGTTTTTT.

This clone has at least ten counts. Different DNA sequences within this sample yield the same CDR3. This chain uses TRBV6-1 with TRBJ2-7; 7 bases are shared with TRBD2. The CDR3 length is 14 residues. Germline lookup yields CDR1 MNHNS and CDR2 SASEGT. Trimming at V came to 6 bases and at J to 4 bases, leaving 9 bases not matched to a gene. CDR3 sequence (DNA): TGTGCCAGCAGAATTGGGACGGGGGGTTACGAGCAGTACTTC. Residues: CASRIGTGGYEQYF.

This clone was seen ten or more times. The chain links TRBV15 to TRBJ2-5; D call uncertain. V lost 0 bases, J lost 4 bases, and 6 bases lay in between. Germline assignment: CDR1 LNHNV and CDR2 YYDKDF (reference sequence). This CDR3 has 13 residues. The CDR3 loop is CATSRDPRETQYF. Here the CDR3 DNA reads TGTGCCACCAGCAGAGATCCCAGAGAGACCCAGTACTTC.

As for this clone: The junction departs from germline at one end; a sequencing error may be responsible. This chain uses TRBV12-3 or TRBV12-4 with TRBJ2-2, with TRBD2 matching over 8 bases. This CDR3 region has 16 residues. Written as DNA, the CDR3 is TGTGCCGGCAGGTCCTCCCCGGGGGGGATCACCGGGGAGCTGTTTTTT. Translating it yields CAGRSSPGGITGELFF.

In this sample, this clone turned up many times. CDR3 in amino acids: CASSLALVGGTDTQYF. The CDR3 DNA reads TGCGCCAGCAGCTTGGCCCTAGTCGGAGGCACAGATACGCAGTATTTT. The rearrangement joins TRBV5-1 to TRBJ2-3; D not certain. CDR1 and CDR2 from the germline V gene are SGHRS and YFSETQ. The CDR3 contains 16 residues. V was shortened by 0 bases and J by 1 base, with 12 bases between the two germline ends.

This clone was seen only a few times. V usage is TRBV6-5 and J usage is TRBJ2-7; 7 bases line up with TRBD1. The germline CDR1 and CDR2 sequences are MNHEY and SVGAGI. There are 13 residues in the CDR3. V trimming: 2 bases; J trimming: 10 bases; junction bases outside the gene matches: 8. The CDR3 region has the DNA TGTGCCAGCAGTTACGGACAGGTTGCAGTACAGTACTTC. Protein: CASSYGQVAVQYF.

The genes are TRBV4-1 and TRBJ2-7; D not resolved. From germline, CDR1 is MGHRA and CDR2 YSYEKL. Trimming stripped 4 bases from V and 3 bases from J, with 10 bases between. There are 13 residues in the CDR3. Here the CDR3 DNA reads TGCGCCAGCAGCCCCCATAACAGCTACGAGCAGTACTTC. This encodes CASSPHNSYEQYF.

The rearrangement uses TRBV30 and TRBJ1-1; D unclear. Deletions cut 3 bases from V and 0 bases from J, with 8 bases between. The CDR3 totals 13 residues. Germline assignment: CDR1 GTSNPN and CDR2 SVGIG (reference sequence). CDR3 sequence: CAWREGLNTEAFF. CDR3 coding DNA: TGTGCCTGGAGAGAGGGCTTGAACACTGAAGCTTTCTTT.

The chain recombines TRBV6-1 with TRBJ2-7; 9 nucleotides agree with TRBD1. V lost 2 bases to trimming and J lost 6 bases; unmatched junction nucleotides: 5. Germline V gene sequence: CDR1 MNHNS, CDR2 SASEGT. The CDR3 runs to 14 residues. CDR3 bases: TGTGCCAGCAGTGAACCGGGACAGGGAGGCGAGCAGTACTTC. This encodes CASSEPGQGGEQYF.

This clone was observed many times. J is TRBJ2-1 and V is TRBV3-1; 7 bases align to TRBD2. The V gene's germline CDR1 is LGHDT and CDR2 YNNKEL (reference sequence). Germline trimming cut 4 bases from V and 8 bases from J; bases unmatched to any gene: 5. The CDR3 is 13 residues long. CDR3 sequence (DNA): TGTGCCAGCAGCCCAGGGACTACTGATGAGCAGTTCTTC. Translation: CASSPGTTDEQFF.

Remarks on this clone: At one end the junction does not follow the germline gene, possibly because of a read error. The chain employs TRBV10-1 and TRBJ1-5, with a tentative D call TRBD1 (6 bases). The CDR3 has 13 amino acids. CDR1 is WNHNN, CDR2 SYGVQD, per germline (reference sequence). CDR3 DNA sequence: TGCGACAGCAGCGTCACAGGGCATCAGCCCCAGCATTTT. This sequence encodes CDSSVTGHQPQHF.

This clone came up many times. The J gene is TRBJ2-5, the V gene TRBV6-2 or TRBV6-3, with D tentatively TRBD1 (6 bases). The V gene lost 1 base and the J gene lost 3 bases, with 12 bases spanning the gap. CDR1 is MNHEY and CDR2 is SVGEGT in the germline V gene. This CDR3 region has 15 residues. The CDR3 protein is CASSYYRDKEETQYF. DNA of the CDR3: TGTGCCAGCAGTTACTATAGGGACAAGGAAGAGACCCAGTACTTC.

The chain recombines TRBV27 with TRBJ2-2; TRBD2 matches at 7 bases. Per germline, CDR1 MNHEY and CDR2 SMNVEV (reference sequence). The CDR3 is 15 amino acids. J was trimmed by 3 bases and V by 2 bases; bases with no gene match: 3. CDR3 DNA sequence: TGTGCCAGCAGTTTAAGCGGGATGGACACCGGGGAGCTGTTTTTT. It encodes CASSLSGMDTGELFF.